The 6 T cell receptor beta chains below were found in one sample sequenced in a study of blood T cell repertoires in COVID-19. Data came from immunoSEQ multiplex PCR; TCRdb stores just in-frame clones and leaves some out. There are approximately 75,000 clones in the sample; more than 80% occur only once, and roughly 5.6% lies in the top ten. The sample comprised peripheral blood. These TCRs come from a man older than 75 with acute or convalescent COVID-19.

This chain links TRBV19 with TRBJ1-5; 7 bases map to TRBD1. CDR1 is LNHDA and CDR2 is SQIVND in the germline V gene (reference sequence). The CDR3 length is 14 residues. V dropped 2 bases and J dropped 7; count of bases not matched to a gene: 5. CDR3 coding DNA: TGTGCCAGTAGTATAACAGGGGTGGGACAGCCCCAGCATTTT. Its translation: CASSITGVGQPQHF.

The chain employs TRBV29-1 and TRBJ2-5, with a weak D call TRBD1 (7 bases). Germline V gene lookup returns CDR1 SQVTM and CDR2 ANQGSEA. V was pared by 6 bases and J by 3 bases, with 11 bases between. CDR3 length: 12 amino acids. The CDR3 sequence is CSVGGGEETQYF. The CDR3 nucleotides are TGCAGCGTAGGGGGCGGGGAAGAGACCCAGTACTTC.

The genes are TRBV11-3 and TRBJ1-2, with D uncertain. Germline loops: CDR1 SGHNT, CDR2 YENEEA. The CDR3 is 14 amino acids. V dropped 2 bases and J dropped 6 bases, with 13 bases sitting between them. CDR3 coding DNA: TGTGCCAGCAGCTTAAATCCAGCAGGCGATGGCTACACCTTC. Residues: CASSLNPAGDGYTF. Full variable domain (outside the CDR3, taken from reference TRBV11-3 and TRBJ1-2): EAGVVQSPRYKIIEKKQPVAFWCNPISGHNTLYWYLQNLGQGPELLIRYENEEAVDDSQLPKDRFSAERLKGVDSTLKIQPAELGDSAVYLCASSLNPAGDGYTFGSGTRLTVV.

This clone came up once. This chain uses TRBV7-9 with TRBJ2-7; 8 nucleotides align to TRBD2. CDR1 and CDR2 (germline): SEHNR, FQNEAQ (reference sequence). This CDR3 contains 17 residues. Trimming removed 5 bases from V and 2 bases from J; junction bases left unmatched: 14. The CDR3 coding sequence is TGTGCCAGCAGCACTCAAGTATCGGGGGGGCCAACCTACGAGCAGTACTTC. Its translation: CASSTQVSGGPTYEQYF.

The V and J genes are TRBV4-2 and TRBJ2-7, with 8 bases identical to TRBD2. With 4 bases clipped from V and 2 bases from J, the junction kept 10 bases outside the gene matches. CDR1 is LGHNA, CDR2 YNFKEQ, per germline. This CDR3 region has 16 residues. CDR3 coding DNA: TGTGCCAGCAGCCTGGAACTAGCGGCCACGACCTACGAGCAGTACTTC. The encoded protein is CASSLELAATTYEQYF.

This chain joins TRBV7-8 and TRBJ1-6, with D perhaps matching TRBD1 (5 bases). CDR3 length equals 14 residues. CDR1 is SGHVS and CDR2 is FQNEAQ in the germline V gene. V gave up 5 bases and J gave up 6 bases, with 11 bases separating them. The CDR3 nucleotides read TGTGCCAGCAGCCGAGAGGGGTTTAATTCACCCCTCCACTTT. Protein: CASSREGFNSPLHF.